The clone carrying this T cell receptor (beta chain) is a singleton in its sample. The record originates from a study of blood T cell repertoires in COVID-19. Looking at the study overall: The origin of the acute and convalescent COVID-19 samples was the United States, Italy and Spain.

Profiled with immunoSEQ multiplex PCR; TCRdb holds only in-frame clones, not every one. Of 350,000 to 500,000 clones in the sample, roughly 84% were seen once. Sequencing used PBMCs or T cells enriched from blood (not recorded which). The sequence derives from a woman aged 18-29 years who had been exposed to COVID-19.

The CDR3 protein is CASSGPQGGTVNSPLHF. The DNA for the CDR3 is TGTGCCAGCAGCGGCCCCCAAGGGGGGACAGTTAATTCACCCCTCCACTTT. The chain carries TRBV7-8 and TRBJ1-6; 7 bases match TRBD1. Germline CDR1 and CDR2: SGHVS and FQNEAQ. The length of the CDR3 is 17 residues. Unmatched junction bases numbered 13, after V lost 5 bases and J lost 6 bases. Full variable domain (remainder filled in from reference TRBV7-8 and TRBJ1-6): GAGVSQSPRYKVAKRGQDVALRCDPISGHVSLFWYQQALGQGPEFLTYFQNEAQLDKSGLPSDRFFAERPEGSVSTLKIQRTQQEDSAVYLCASSGPQGGTVNSPLHFGNGTRLTVT.